This record looks at one T cell receptor beta chain sequence and its context. The antigen is undetermined. The PCR was carried out with 60 Vbeta primers and 13 Jbeta primers. The data were produced by immunoSEQ multiplex PCR, yet TCRdb's version contains in-frame clones alone and is incomplete. The sample lists 130,000 or so clones, around 82% occurring once. Germline V gives CDR1 LGHNA, CDR2 YNFKEQ. The CDR3 spans 17 residues. V was clipped by 0 bases and J by 0 bases, with 14 bases between them. The data derive from a study of cytomegalovirus exposure and HLA in healthy donors. Points from the study as a whole: Generally TCR sequences proved uncommon, though certain public TCRs appeared in numerous donors.

Each donor was healthy, and each was a bone marrow donor. Sequencing was performed on PBMCs. The clonotype was recovered from a man in his late teens or twenties in good health and CMV-seropositive. J is TRBJ1-2 and V is TRBV4-2, with D possibly matching TRBD1 (6 bases). In DNA, the CDR3 is TGTGCCAGCAGCCAAGATTGGGGGGCGGGGGCTAACTATGGCTACACCTTC. It yields the protein CASSQDWGAGANYGYTF.